The entry that follows covers one T cell receptor beta chain sequence. Its cognate antigen is unknown. The sample is drawn from a study of cytomegalovirus exposure and HLA in healthy donors. In germline, CDR1 is MGHDK, CDR2 SYGVNS. Trimming removed 8 bases from V and 5 bases from J, with 15 bases in between. There are 13 residues in the CDR3. 60 Vbeta and 13 Jbeta primers were used in PCR. Methods used by the authors: Among the unique TCR beta chains that a later analysis counted, about 85 million in all, around 11 million were shared. Sequencing used immunoSEQ multiplex PCR; TCRdb keeps in-frame clones, though not all of them. Clonal size and the V and J genes are those of that table, whereas D and trimming came from the DNA. The table has 85,000 to 100,000 clones, more than 75% seen once. Broader study findings: More clonal expansion characterized HLA-associated TCR beta chains than equally common others in a later analysis. Among the most significant clusters, several appeared linked to common viral pathogens in a later analysis.

Sequencing was carried out using PBMCs. The chain uses TRBV25-1 and TRBJ1-2; tentative D call: TRBD1 (5 bases). The clonotype comes from a man aged 25-45 years in good health and CMV-seropositive. The CDR3 loop reads CASESGTEYGYTF. CDR3 DNA sequence: TGTGCCAGCGAATCCGGGACTGAGTATGGCTACACCTTC.